These T cell receptor beta chains were read from a single sample in a study of blood T cell repertoires in COVID-19. The table came from immunoSEQ multiplex PCR; TCRdb's copy has only in-frame clones and leaves some out. This table holds 55,000 to 70,000 clones, around 83% found once. Sequenced material: peripheral blood. The receptors come from a woman of 80 years or more with acute or convalescent COVID-19. The CDR3 runs from the conserved cysteine through the conserved F or W. The D gene is left open where the match is weak. Not all rows give a size; the values are once, few, many and, for expanded clones, a class.

abundance | d_gene | j_gene | v_gene | CDR3aa | CDR3nt
once | - | TRBJ2-1 | TRBV6-6 | CASSKDGSSYNEQFF | TGTGCCAGCAGTAAGGACGGGAGCTCCTACAATGAGCAGTTCTTC
- | TRBD1 | TRBJ2-5 | TRBV5-4 | CASSLRQGGQGETQYF | TGTGCCAGCAGCCTACGACAGGGTGGCCAAGGAGAGACCCAGTACTTC
- | TRBD2 | TRBJ2-5 | TRBV3-1/TRBV3-2 | CASSTTSEQETQYF | TGTGCCAGCAGCACAACTAGCGAACAAGAGACCCAGTACTTC
- | TRBD1 | TRBJ1-1 | TRBV5-4 | CASSLDRGFTEAFF | TGTGCCAGCAGCCTTGACAGGGGTTTTACTGAAGCTTTCTTT
- | TRBD1 | TRBJ1-2 | TRBV5-1 | CASSLGGQVSYGYTF | TGCGCCAGCAGCTTGGGGGGACAGGTCAGCTATGGCTACACCTTC
- | - | TRBJ1-2 | TRBV12-5 | CASGFLGSLNYGYTF | TGTGCTAGTGGTTTCTTGGGCAGCCTTAACTATGGCTACACCTTC
- | TRBD2 | TRBJ2-3 | TRBV18 | CASSPLRGLATDTQYF | TGTGCCAGCTCACCACTTCGGGGACTAGCGACAGATACGCAGTATTTT
- | - | TRBJ2-7 | TRBV5-6 | CASSLEAALWQYF | TGTGCCAGCAGCTTAGAGGCCGCCCTTTGGCAGTACTTC
few | - | TRBJ2-7 | TRBV25-1 | CASSAGPGTGRGEQYF | TGTGCCAGCAGTGCCGGTCCCGGGACTGGCAGAGGGGAGCAGTACTTC
- | - | TRBJ2-3 | TRBV24-1 | CATSDPRTSEDTQYF | TGTGCCACCAGTGATCCCCGGACTTCTGAAGATACGCAGTATTTT
- | TRBD1 | TRBJ1-3 | TRBV30 | CASTATGALGNTIYF | TGTGCCTCCACTGCGACAGGGGCCCTCGGAAACACCATATATTTT
- | - | TRBJ2-1 | TRBV5-1 | CASSRIQGSSYNEQFF | TGCGCCAGCAGCCGCATTCAGGGGAGCTCCTACAATGAGCAGTTCTTC
- | - | TRBJ1-1 | TRBV7-9 | CASSLPGRPTEAFF | TGTGCCAGCAGCTTACCCGGCAGGCCCACTGAAGCTTTCTTT
- | TRBD2 | TRBJ2-1 | TRBV10-3 | CAISEGGGIYNEQFF | TGTGCCATCAGTGAGGGCGGGGGGATTTACAATGAGCAGTTCTTC
- | TRBD1 | TRBJ1-2 | TRBV5-1 | CASSWDRVDYGYTF | TGCGCCAGCAGCTGGGACAGGGTAGACTATGGCTACACCTTC
- | TRBD1 | TRBJ1-2 | TRBV25-1 | CASSDQTGGIYGYTF | TGTGCCAGCAGTGACCAGACAGGGGGCATCTATGGCTACACCTTC
- | - | TRBJ1-1 | TRBV4-2 | CASSQDAQGLMNTEAFF | TGTGCCAGCAGCCAAGATGCGCAGGGTCTAATGAACACTGAAGCTTTCTTT
- | - | TRBJ2-4 | TRBV5-6 | CASSSQGLAKNIQYF | TGTGCCAGCAGCTCACAGGGATTAGCCAAAAACATTCAGTACTTC
- | - | TRBJ2-2 | TRBV27 | CASSGTEYTGELFF | TGTGCCAGCAGTGGAACAGAGTATACCGGGGAGCTGTTTTTT
- | - | TRBJ2-3 | TRBV11-2 | CASSSLTTTGTDTQYF | TGTGCCAGCAGCTCCCTCACGACTACGGGCACAGATACGCAGTATTTT
- | - | TRBJ1-2 | TRBV9 | CASSVQGSRGYGYTF | TGTGCCAGCAGCGTCCAGGGGAGTAGGGGCTATGGCTACACCTTC
- | TRBD2 | TRBJ2-1 | TRBV5-4 | CASSLGGGFAGNNEQFF | TGTGCCAGCAGCTTGGGCGGGGGGTTCGCGGGGAACAATGAGCAGTTCTTC
- | TRBD1 | TRBJ2-7 | TRBV6-5 | CASSWDRDPSEQYF | TGTGCCAGCAGTTGGGACAGGGATCCATCCGAGCAGTACTTC
- | - | TRBJ1-2 | TRBV5-1 | CASSPTEGISYGYTF | TGCGCCAGCAGCCCCACGGAGGGTATCTCCTATGGCTACACCTTC
- | - | TRBJ1-2 | TRBV6-5 | CASRTGSSIYYGYTF | TGTGCCAGCAGAACAGGGTCTTCTATCTACTATGGCTACACCTTC
- | - | TRBJ2-7 | TRBV23-1 | CASSQMPGHGPSYEQYF | TGCGCCAGCAGTCAGATGCCGGGACACGGCCCCTCCTACGAGCAGTACTTC
- | - | TRBJ2-7 | TRBV5-6 | CASSFNVDRRITYEQYF | TGTGCCAGCAGCTTTAATGTAGACAGACGCATCACCTACGAGCAGTACTTC
- | TRBD1 | TRBJ1-6 | TRBV3-1/TRBV3-2 | CASSPTGQGKSPLHF | TGTGCCAGCAGCCCGACGGGACAGGGGAAATCACCCCTCCACTTT
- | - | TRBJ1-2 | TRBV7-2 | CASSFIFNRWDGYTF | TGTGCCAGCAGCTTTATATTTAACAGATGGGATGGCTACACCTTC
- | - | TRBJ2-7 | TRBV2 | CASIRTYEQYF | TGTGCCAGCATCAGGACCTACGAGCAGTACTTC
- | TRBD1 | TRBJ2-2 | TRBV29-1 | CSGTGGTGELFF | TGCAGCGGGACAGGGGGCACCGGGGAGCTGTTTTTT